This TCR beta chain appears in the sequencing data of a study of sequential checkpoint blockade in melanoma. At the level of the study: First-line arms were nivolumab then ipilimumab, or the reverse, randomized 1:1. Maintenance nivolumab came after either treatment sequence.

The CDR3 has 13 amino acids. Germline V gene data show CDR1 as SGHNT and CDR2 as YENEEA. V was clipped by 3 bases and J by 2 bases; unmatched bases: 1. Measured with immunoSEQ multiplex PCR; TCRdb has only the in-frame clones, and not every one. The table lists some 18,000 clones, 60% to 80% of them singletons. The treatment denotes: randomized to nivolumab then ipilimumab (arm A) or the reverse (arm B). Live CD3+CD8+ CD19− CD56− cells were sorted from PBMCs. The sample consisted of CD8+ T cells sorted from blood (inferred from file names), taken from a patient given nivolumab and ipilimumab in sequence. The chain uses TRBV11-3 and TRBJ2-7, with 7 bases matching TRBD2. The receptor's source is a human donor with melanoma. Here the CDR3 DNA reads TGTGCCAGCAGCTTTAGCGGGCCCTACGAGCAGTACTTC. It specifies CASSFSGPYEQYF.